These 18 T cell receptor beta chains were sequenced from one sample in a study of regulatory T cells in long-lasting Graves disease. For TCR beta, libraries came from iRepertoire HTBI primers and Arm-PCR of CDR3 regions. Each CDR3 protein is one row after TCRdb ran MiXCR on the multiplex PCR reads. The sample lists around 510,000 distinct CDR3 sequences; less than 25% were seen once. The time point was: persistent/refractory GD, antithyroid drugs over 5 years with positive TRAb. PBMC RNA served as the TCR library source. This sample comprised peripheral blood mononuclear cells (PBMCs), obtained when the disease was refractory, from a patient treated with antithyroid drugs. The receptors here all came from a female donor with Graves disease.

This chain joins TRBV7-9 and TRBJ2-2; TRBD1 matches 9 bases. V shed 6 bases and J 4 bases; nucleotides not matched to a gene: 15. This CDR3 spans 18 amino acids. Germline V CDR1 and CDR2: SEHNR, FQNEAQ (reference sequence). The CDR3 DNA is TGTGCCAGCAGACCAAATACACAGGGGGCAAGTGGCACCGGGGAGCTGTTTTTT. As protein: CASRPNTQGASGTGELFF.

This clonotype was seen repeatedly, ten times or more. The chain employs TRBV2 and TRBJ1-4; 8 nucleotides line up with TRBD1. J gave up 7 bases and V 6 bases, and 7 bases lay outside the gene matches. The CDR3 has 14 residues. Germline lookup yields CDR1 SNHLY and CDR2 FYNNEI. The CDR3: CASRNQGAGEKLFF. The CDR3 DNA reads TGTGCCAGCAGGAATCAGGGGGCAGGTGAAAAACTGTTTTTT. The full variable domain, rest sourced from reference TRBV2 and TRBJ1-4, is EPEVTQTPSHQVTQMGQEVILRCVPISNHLYFYWYRQILGQKVEFLVSFYNNEISEKSEIFDDQFSVERPDGSNFTLKIRSTKLEDSAMYFCASRNQGAGEKLFFGSGTQLSVL.

The chain links TRBV7-2 to TRBJ1-2, with 8 bases matching TRBD1. CDR3 length: 15 amino acids. Germline V gene lookup returns CDR1 SGHTA and CDR2 FQGNSA. V gave up 4 bases and J gave up 7 bases; unmatched junction bases: 11. The CDR3 loop reads CASSSLTGGSSGYTF. The CDR3 bases are TGTGCCAGCAGCTCATTAACAGGGGGTTCAAGTGGCTACACCTTC.

V gene TRBV13 combines with J gene TRBJ2-2; 10 bases fit TRBD1. The V segment lost 5 bases and the J segment 2 bases; nucleotides outside the gene matches: 2. Per the germline V gene, CDR1 is PRHDT and CDR2 is FYEKMQ (reference sequence). CDR3 size: 15 residues. The chain's CDR3 is CASSQTGGNTGELFF. In nucleotides, the CDR3 is TGTGCCAGCAGCCAGACAGGGGGCAACACCGGGGAGCTGTTTTTT.

On this clonotype: The junction and the germline gene differ at one end; a read error may be behind it. V and J are TRBV28 and TRBJ1-5, with D hard to call. This CDR3 comprises 16 residues. Germline V gene sequence: CDR1 MDHEN, CDR2 SYDVKM. CDR3 nucleotide sequence: TGTGCCAGCAGTTTGGGAGGTTGGGGAAACAATCAGCCCCTGCATTTT. Protein: CASSLGGWGNNQPLHF.

This clonotype has a count of ten or more. The chain uses TRBV24-1 and TRBJ2-2; D tentatively fits TRBD1 or TRBD2 (5 bases each). V was trimmed by 10 bases and J by 2 bases, leaving 16 bases between them. The CDR3 has 15 amino acids. Per the germline V gene, CDR1 is KGHDR and CDR2 is SFDVKD. The CDR3 spells CATSGASRNTGELFF. The DNA of the CDR3 is TGTGCCACTTCCGGGGCTAGCCGAAACACCGGGGAGCTGTTTTTT.

This clonotype was counted ten times or more. The V call is TRBV11-2, the J call TRBJ2-7; no definite D call. Germline-derived CDR1 and CDR2 are SGHAT and FQNNGV. The CDR3 loop spans 13 amino acids. Trimming removed 1 base at V and 4 bases at J, with 8 bases between. CDR3 in amino acids: CASSLGAGYEQYF. CDR3 in DNA: TGTGCCAGCAGCTTAGGCGCAGGTTACGAGCAGTACTTC.

J is TRBJ2-4 and V is TRBV12-3 or TRBV12-4, with TRBD2 matching 9 bases. Unmatched junction bases numbered 8, after V lost 9 bases and J lost 5 bases. The CDR3 extends over 14 amino acids. The CDR3 spells CASDSGSDQNIQYF. CDR3 nucleotide sequence: TGTGCCAGTGATAGCGGGAGTGACCAAAACATTCAGTACTTC.

This clonotype was counted many times. This chain links TRBV2 with TRBJ2-2, with TRBD2 matching over 10 bases. The CDR3 runs 17 residues. Trimming cost V 8 bases and J 7 bases; bases outside gene matches: 16. Germline CDR1 reads SNHLY; CDR2 reads FYNNEI. The CDR3 region has the DNA TGTGCCAGCGGGGCGGGCGGAGCGGGAGGGCCAAACGGGGAGCTGTTTTTT. Its translation: CASGAGGAGGPNGELFF.

The chain joins TRBV4-1 to TRBJ2-7; D gene unclear. Trimming pared 0 bases from V and 6 bases from J, leaving 9 bases between. The germline gives CDR1 MGHRA, CDR2 YSYEKL. This CDR3 comprises 13 residues. This chain's CDR3 is CASSQEIPGEQYF. Written as DNA, the CDR3 is TGCGCCAGCAGCCAAGAGATCCCAGGCGAGCAGTACTTC.

This clonotype was found a few times. The rearrangement uses TRBV5-1 and TRBJ2-7, with a possible D match to TRBD2 (6 bases). The germline gives CDR1 SGHRS, CDR2 YFSETQ. The CDR3 spans 15 residues. With 0 bases removed from V and 4 bases from J, the gap between germline ends came to 14 bases. The CDR3 protein is CASSLVPGLRYEQYF. For the CDR3, the DNA is TGCGCCAGCAGCTTGGTCCCGGGACTTAGATACGAGCAGTACTTC. Together with reference TRBV5-1 and TRBJ2-7, the CDR3 gives the full variable domain: KAGVTQTPRYLIKTRGQQVTLSCSPISGHRSVSWYQQTPGQGLQFLFEYFSETQRNKGNFPGRFSGRQFSNSRSEMNVSTLELGDSALYLCASSLVPGLRYEQYFGPGTRLTVT.

This clonotype was seen at least ten times. The rearrangement uses TRBV6-2 or TRBV6-3 and TRBJ1-1; D unresolved. The CDR3 consists of 14 residues. Germline V CDR1 and CDR2: MNHEY, SVGEGT. Trimming pared 5 bases from V and 0 bases from J, leaving 10 bases between. The CDR3 here is CASSMTSVNTEAFF. The CDR3 nucleotides read TGTGCCAGCAGTATGACCAGCGTGAACACTGAAGCTTTCTTT.

The V and J genes are TRBV27 and TRBJ1-5, with 8 bases matching TRBD1. The CDR3 sequence is 15 residues long. The junction had 9 bases not matched to a gene; V was cut back by 5 bases and J by 6 bases. Germline lookup yields CDR1 MNHEY and CDR2 SMNVEV (reference sequence). The CDR3 bases are TGTGCCAGCAGTCCGAGGACAGGGTTTGGTCAGCCCCAGCATTTT. This gives the protein CASSPRTGFGQPQHF.

The J gene is TRBJ1-6, the V gene TRBV9; perhaps TRBD1 as D (5 bases). This CDR3 has 16 residues. V gave up 3 bases and J gave up 7 bases, with 17 bases separating them. In germline, CDR1 is SGDLS, CDR2 YYNGEE. This CDR3 reads CASSANWGYENSPLHF. The CDR3 nucleotides read TGTGCCAGCAGCGCCAATTGGGGGTACGAAAATTCACCCCTCCACTTT.

This clonotype was counted between two and nine times. This chain connects TRBV19 to TRBJ2-7, with no clear D. Between the trimmed V and J ends, which lost 1 base and 0 bases, there was a span of 1 base. The CDR3 covers 12 residues. Germline V gene lookup returns CDR1 LNHDA and CDR2 SQIVND (reference sequence). CDR3 residues: CASSIGSYEQYF. The DNA of the CDR3 is TGTGCCAGTAGTATAGGCTCCTACGAGCAGTACTTC.

The chain couples TRBV19 to TRBJ2-7; unclear D gene. Germline assignment: CDR1 LNHDA and CDR2 SQIVND (reference sequence). The CDR3 spans 15 residues. V was pared by 7 bases and J by 0 bases, with 16 bases between. The CDR3 DNA reads as TGTGCCAGTAAGAAGGGCAGCAAGAGCTCCTACGAGCAGTACTTC. Residues: CASKKGSKSSYEQYF.

This clonotype was seen more than once but under ten times. V and J are TRBV15 and TRBJ2-7; 9 bases match TRBD1. The V gene end was trimmed by 6 bases and the J gene end by 2 bases; junction bases not matched to a gene: 2. CDR3 length: 13 amino acids. Germline CDR1 is LNHNV and CDR2 is YYDKDF (reference sequence). Here the CDR3 DNA reads TGTGCCACCAGAACAGGGGGCGCCTACGAGCAGTACTTC. Translation gives CATRTGGAYEQYF.

This clonotype showed up just once. V and J are TRBV5-5 and TRBJ2-3, with D perhaps TRBD2 (6 bases). V was trimmed by 0 bases and J by 1 base, leaving 15 bases between them. In germline, CDR1 is SGHKS, CDR2 YYEKEE (reference sequence). This CDR3 has 17 residues. The CDR3 DNA follows: TGTGCCAGCAGCTTGGGGACCCGGACGGGGGGCACAGATACGCAGTATTTT. Translation: CASSLGTRTGGTDTQYF.